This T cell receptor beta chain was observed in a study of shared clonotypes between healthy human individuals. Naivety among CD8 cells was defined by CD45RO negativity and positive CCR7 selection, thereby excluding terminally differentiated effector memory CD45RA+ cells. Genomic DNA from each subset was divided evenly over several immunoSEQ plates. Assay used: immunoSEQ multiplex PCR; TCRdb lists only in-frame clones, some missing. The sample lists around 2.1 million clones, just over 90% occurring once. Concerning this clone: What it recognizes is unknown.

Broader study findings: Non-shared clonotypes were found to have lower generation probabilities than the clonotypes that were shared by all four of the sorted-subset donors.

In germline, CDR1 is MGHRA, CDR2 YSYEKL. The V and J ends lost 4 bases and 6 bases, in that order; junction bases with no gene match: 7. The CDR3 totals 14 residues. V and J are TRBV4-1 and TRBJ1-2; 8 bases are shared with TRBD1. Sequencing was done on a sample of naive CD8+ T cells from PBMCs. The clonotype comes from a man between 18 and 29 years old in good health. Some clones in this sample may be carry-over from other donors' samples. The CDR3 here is CASSPRTGRDGYTF. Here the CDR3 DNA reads TGCGCCAGCAGCCCTAGGACAGGGCGGGATGGCTACACCTTC.